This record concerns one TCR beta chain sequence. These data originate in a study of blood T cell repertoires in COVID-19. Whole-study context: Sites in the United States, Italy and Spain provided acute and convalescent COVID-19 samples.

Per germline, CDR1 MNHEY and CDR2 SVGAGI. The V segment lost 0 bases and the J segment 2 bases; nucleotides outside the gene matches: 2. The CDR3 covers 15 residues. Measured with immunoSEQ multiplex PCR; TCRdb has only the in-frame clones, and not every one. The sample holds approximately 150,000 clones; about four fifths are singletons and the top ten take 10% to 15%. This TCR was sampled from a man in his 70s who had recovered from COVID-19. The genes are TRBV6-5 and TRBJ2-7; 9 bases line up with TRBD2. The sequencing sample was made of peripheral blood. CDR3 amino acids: CASSYSREGPYEQYF. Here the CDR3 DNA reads TGTGCCAGCAGTTACTCGCGGGAGGGCCCCTACGAGCAGTACTTC.